The sequence of this T cell receptor (beta chain) was determined in a study of shared clonotypes between healthy human individuals. Study-level points and caveats: The diversity represented, both genetic and in exposure history, was limited by few donors.

CDR3 length: 14 residues. Trimming removed 1 base from V and 6 bases from J; junction bases left unmatched: 6. Germline V gene lookup returns CDR1 SGHRS and CDR2 YFSETQ. Naive CD8 isolation took CD45RO-negative cells positively selected for CCR7 and excluded terminally differentiated effector memory CD45RA+ cells. Assay used: immunoSEQ multiplex PCR; TCRdb lists only in-frame clones, some missing. The sample has some 2.1 million clones, just over 90% seen once. Regarding this clone: Its target is unknown.

This chain uses TRBV5-1 with TRBJ1-1; 7 nucleotides agree with TRBD1. Sequencing used naive CD8+ T cells from PBMCs. This sequence originates from a man younger than 35 in good health. Some clones in this sample may be carry-over from other donors' samples. The CDR3 sequence is CASSLWRQGPEAFF. CDR3 nucleotides: TGCGCCAGCAGCTTGTGGCGACAGGGACCTGAAGCTTTCTTT.